Below are 18 T cell receptor beta chains sequenced from a single sample in a study of cytomegalovirus exposure and HLA in healthy donors. TCRdb's copy holds only in-frame clones and misses some; the assay was immunoSEQ multiplex PCR. The profile shows about 120,000 clones, about 85% of them singletons. The sequenced sample consisted of PBMCs. These receptors were taken from a woman aged 30 to 39 in good health and CMV-seronegative.

The J gene is TRBJ1-6, the V gene TRBV6-1; D remains unclear. The CDR3 extends over 14 amino acids. V dropped 2 bases and J dropped 8 bases, with 10 bases sitting between them. Germline-derived CDR1 and CDR2 are MNHNS and SASEGT. The CDR3, as DNA: TGTGCCAGCAGTGAATCGGGGAAATATTCACCCCTCCACTTT. Translating gives CASSESGKYSPLHF.

This chain joins TRBV19 and TRBJ2-7; 8 bases are shared with TRBD2. Germline CDR1 and CDR2: LNHDA and SQIVND (reference sequence). The CDR3 totals 14 residues. V dropped 6 bases and J dropped 4; count of bases not matched to a gene: 8. The DNA of the CDR3 is TGTGCCAGTAGGGACGGGGGGGCCGGGTACGAGCAGTACTTC. Translated: CASRDGGAGYEQYF.

CDR3 nucleotides: TGTGCCAGCAGCCCGCCCAGCGGGGGGGCCAAAAACATTCAGTACTTC. Residues: CASSPPSGGAKNIQYF. The chain joins TRBV11-3 to TRBJ2-4; 9 bases fit TRBD2. The length of the CDR3 is 16 residues. Trimming took 5 bases from V and 1 from J; bases not matched to a gene: 6. Germline V gene data show CDR1 as SGHNT and CDR2 as YENEEA.

J is TRBJ2-3 and V is TRBV6-5, with a possible D match to TRBD2 (5 bases). V was shortened by 10 bases and J by 2 bases, with 19 bases between the two germline ends. The CDR3 is made up of 15 amino acids. The germline V gene encodes CDR1 MNHEY and CDR2 SVGAGI. The DNA of the CDR3 is TGTGCCACCAAACGGGGTAAGGGCCACACAGATACGCAGTATTTT. Protein sequence: CATKRGKGHTDTQYF.

V and J are TRBV4-1 and TRBJ2-2; D perhaps matches TRBD2 (6 bases). Germline CDR1 MGHRA, CDR2 YSYEKL. Trimming pared 0 bases from V and 0 bases from J, leaving 8 bases between. This CDR3 contains 16 residues. CDR3 nucleotide sequence: TGCGCCAGCAGCCAAGATCCGGGAGCGAACACCGGGGAGCTGTTTTTT. The encoded protein is CASSQDPGANTGELFF.

The DNA of the CDR3 is TGTGCCAGTACCCCCCTGCCGGCGGCGAGCACTGAAGCTTTCTTT. Residues: CASTPLPAASTEAFF. The rearrangement joins TRBV19 to TRBJ1-1; the D is unclear. The germline gives CDR1 LNHDA, CDR2 SQIVND (reference sequence). The CDR3 runs 15 residues. Trimming took 7 bases from V and 4 from J, leaving 19 bases between them.

The chain carries TRBV11-2 and TRBJ2-7; D is unclear. The CDR3 covers 14 residues. The germline gives CDR1 SGHAT, CDR2 FQNNGV. Trimming removed 3 bases at V and 2 bases at J, with 11 bases between. CDR3 protein: CASSFGTPPYEQYF. CDR3 nucleotides: TGTGCCAGCAGCTTTGGTACACCACCCTACGAGCAGTACTTC. The variable domain in full, completed from reference TRBV11-2 and TRBJ2-7, reads EAGVAQSPRYKIIEKRQSVAFWCNPISGHATLYWYQQILGQGPKLLIQFQNNGVVDDSQLPKDRFSAERLKGVDSTLKIQPAKLEDSAVYLCASSFGTPPYEQYFGPGTRLTVT.

In its sample, this clone was seen a few times. The J gene is TRBJ1-2, the V gene TRBV6-6; D not resolved. The V end was cut by 6 bases, the J end by 4 bases, with 15 bases between. The CDR3 consists of 14 residues. CDR1 and CDR2 from the germline V gene are MNHNY and SVGAGI (reference sequence). The CDR3 DNA reads TGTGCCAGCAGCCAACGACAAGCCTCCTATGGCTACACCTTC. It codes for CASSQRQASYGYTF.

In regard to this clone: A junction boundary mismatches the germline segment, possibly from a read error. The chain combines TRBV5-1 with TRBJ2-3, with TRBD2 as a possible D gene (5 bases). The germline CDR1 and CDR2 sequences are SGHRS and YFSETQ. The CDR3 runs 14 residues. The CDR3 bases are TGCGCCAGCACCTTGGACTCCCCCACAGATACGCAGTATTTT. It is translated as CASTLDSPTDTQYF.

The rearrangement uses TRBV11-3 and TRBJ2-3, with TRBD1 identical over 7 bases. CDR1 is SGHNT and CDR2 is YENEEA in the germline V gene. Losses at the gene ends were 5 bases for V and 0 bases for J; bases not matched to a gene: 11. The CDR3 length is 17 residues. CDR3 sequence: CASSDWRRDSSTDTQYF. In nucleotides, the CDR3 is TGTGCCAGCAGCGATTGGAGACGGGACAGTAGCACAGATACGCAGTATTTT.

The chain combines TRBV19 with TRBJ2-2; 10 bases are shared with TRBD1. The CDR3 length is 14 residues. From germline, CDR1 is LNHDA and CDR2 SQIVND (reference sequence). The V gene end was trimmed by 6 bases and the J gene end by 7 bases; junction bases not matched to a gene: 5. CDR3 region: CASRGTGVHGELFF. The CDR3 DNA is TGTGCCAGTAGAGGGACAGGGGTTCACGGGGAGCTGTTTTTT.

CDR3 in amino acids: CASSLRGLSTDTQYF. CDR3 nucleotides: TGTGCCAGCAGCTTGAGGGGACTGAGCACAGATACGCAGTATTTT. The V call is TRBV5-6, the J call TRBJ2-3, with a weak D call TRBD2 (6 bases). The germline V and J ends were trimmed by 1 base and 0 bases, with 9 bases remaining between them. Looked up from germline, CDR1 is SGHDT and CDR2 is YYEEEE. This CDR3 is built from 15 residues.

This rearrangement joins TRBV19 to TRBJ1-1; D is undetermined. Germline CDR1 and CDR2: LNHDA and SQIVND (reference sequence). The V and J ends lost 0 bases and 0 bases respectively, with 8 bases between them. The CDR3 runs to 15 residues. The CDR3: CASSIEAGLNTEAFF. The CDR3 DNA sequence: TGTGCCAGTAGTATAGAAGCAGGCTTGAACACTGAAGCTTTCTTT.

The chain couples TRBV29-1 to TRBJ2-2; a weak D match, TRBD2 (5 bases). Germline V gene data show CDR1 as SQVTM and CDR2 as ANQGSEA. Trimming shortened V by 7 bases and J by 1 base, and 7 bases separated the two germline ends. There are 12 residues in the CDR3. CDR3 residues: CSGRGNTGELFF. CDR3 nucleotides: TGCAGCGGCCGGGGGAACACCGGGGAGCTGTTTTTT.

The chain uses TRBV9 and TRBJ1-1; D remains ambiguous. Germline CDR1 and CDR2: SGDLS and YYNGEE. Trimming removed 0 bases at V and 2 bases at J, with 5 bases between. The CDR3 spans 13 residues. DNA of the CDR3: TGTGCCAGCAGCGTAGCTCCTAACACTGAAGCTTTCTTT. This gives the protein CASSVAPNTEAFF.

The rearrangement links TRBV27 to TRBJ1-2; TRBD1 is a possible D gene (5 bases). Germline CDR1 and CDR2: MNHEY and SMNVEV (reference sequence). This CDR3 spans 13 amino acids. V was shortened by 5 bases and J by 5 bases, with 12 bases between the two germline ends. CDR3 in DNA: TGTGCCAGCAGTCCCCGGGACTTTTATGGCTACACCTTC. It encodes CASSPRDFYGYTF.

The V gene is TRBV13, the J gene TRBJ2-2; TRBD1 is a possible D gene (6 bases). This CDR3 spans 15 amino acids. Trimming pared 2 bases from V and 5 bases from J, leaving 12 bases between. Looked up from germline, CDR1 is PRHDT and CDR2 is FYEKMQ (reference sequence). This chain's CDR3 is CASSLRLRGTGELFF. The CDR3 DNA is TGTGCCAGCAGCTTAAGGCTGAGGGGGACCGGGGAGCTGTTTTTT.

The chain employs TRBV27 and TRBJ1-4; 7 bases align to TRBD1. After removal of 8 bases from V and 8 bases from J, the junction contained 11 bases not matched to a gene. The CDR3 has 14 amino acids. Germline V gene sequence: CDR1 MNHEY, CDR2 SMNVEV (reference sequence). The CDR3 protein is CASAIRTGREKLFF. CDR3 DNA: TGTGCCAGCGCCATTCGGACAGGCCGGGAAAAACTGTTTTTT.